The following is a TCR beta chain sequence with its context. The antigen it recognizes is unknown. No much larger clonotype is one base removed from it; base qualities were not supplied. Receptors were amplified or captured by the immunoSEQ multiplex PCR assay. For the multiplex PCR, a mixture combining 60 forward primers for TCR Vbeta segments and 13 reverse primers for TCR Jbeta segments was used. The CDR3 region of rearranged TCR beta genes was amplified from genomic DNA with a multiplex PCR assay. On the Illumina HiSeq System, the amplified TCR beta libraries were sequenced as 87-base-pair reads. The study's own analysis went as follows. Across the 500 to 700 repertoires, a later analysis counted approximately 75 million unique TCR beta chains, roughly 11 million of which were shared by at least two donors. Raw reads were error-corrected and collapsed into unique sequences by a nearest-neighbor algorithm in which closely related sequences were merged to remove PCR and sequencing errors. V, D and J gene segments were assigned by aligning CDR3 sequences to IMGT reference sequences. For a sequence to be retained, a match of at least six nucleotides was required to both a V gene segment and a J gene segment. Rearrangements were classified as productive when the CDR3 lacked stop codons and remained in frame with V and J, and all other rearrangements were classified as non-productive. Following IMGT convention, CDR3 was defined as the stretch from the second conserved V-encoded cysteine up to the conserved J-encoded phenylalanine. The earlier analysis of about 640 of the donors excluded any sequence lacking an unambiguous match to a single V gene segment. In an earlier analysis of approximately 550 of the donors, V segments were called functional above 56.7% productive rearrangements and were called segregating when the between-donor standard deviation exceeded 5%. A statistical classification framework was developed to diagnose cytomegalovirus status using the catalog of TCR beta chain sequences. In a later analysis, V and J genes were assigned by comparing TCR nucleotide sequences against IMGT/GENE-DB human TR gene sequences. The TCRdist pipeline was used in a later analysis to assign CDR3 sequences and most-parsimonious VDJ recombination scenarios. In a later analysis, every TCR beta chain was defined by the combination of its CDR3 amino acid sequence and its V-gene family, and reads without a unique V-gene family were dropped. As a way to deal with suspected cross-contamination and a sequencing artifact, a later analysis dropped under 600 nucleotide sequences that were highly shared and had low generation probability. In a later analysis, a clonal expansion index for each public chain was calculated from normalized within-repertoire ranks of inferred template counts. A later analysis computed generation probabilities with a VDJ recombination model fitted to out-of-frame rearrangements, and checked the results against IGoR. In a later analysis, hypergeometric tests were used to score TCR-TCR, TCR-HLA and TCR-CMV co-occurrence, with a repertoire-size bias correction applied to TCR pairs. False discovery rates were estimated in a later analysis by permuting HLA or CMV assignments 20 times. A later analysis grouped co-occurring TCRs with DBSCAN, adding TCRdist sequence similarity when clustering within HLA-allele-positive subsets. Repertoires with fewer than 30,000 or more than 120,000 public chains were left out of co-occurrence clustering, as were about 5 repertoires with anomalous nucleotide sharing. TCRdb's version of the immuneACCESS table is confined to in-frame rearrangements and falls short of the full clone set. An unresolved V gene accounts for under half of the shortfall where checked; the remainder is of unknown origin. For V, J and clone size, that table is used; D and trimming come from the DNA. The sample table records about 200,000 clones; 60% to 80% of these occur just once. The ten largest clones represent just under 3% of the sample.

The sample belongs to a study of cytomegalovirus exposure and HLA in healthy donors (dated by TCRdb to between 2016 and 2019). Regarding the research as a whole: According to an earlier analysis of around 600 of the donors, 150 million to 200 million T cells yielded 90 million to 130 million unique TCR beta sequences and around 300 Gb of sequence data. About 330 gigabases of sequencing data and around 85 million unique TCR sequences made up an early release that covered approximately 620 HLA-typed donors. Of the roughly 400 genotyped donors, approximately 83% fell in the genetic ancestry cluster associated with self-reported Caucasian donors. The study aimed to test whether signatures of past pathogen exposure could be identified by cataloging public T cell receptors. The T cell repertoires of several hundred subjects were profiled by immunosequencing and related to cytomegalovirus serostatus. Along with the roughly 700-subject first cohort, a separate validation cohort of more than 90 different subjects was used. The study combined high-throughput TCR immunosequencing, statistical association of individual TCRs with disease status, and machine learning to predict cytomegalovirus infection status. In a later analysis, previously published TCR beta repertoires from 666 donors were re-analyzed and high-resolution HLA genotyping was added so that TCR occurrence patterns could be studied. The later analysis used no new phenotypic data to find candidate immune exposures, relying instead on TCR beta sequences and their occurrence across donors. An earlier analysis of 587 of the donors used high-throughput TCR beta sequencing to judge whether each TCR beta V gene segment behaved as functional or pseudogenic. Donor age, sex, ethnicity and CMV serostatus were compiled together with the repertoire data. A later genetic analysis took genome-wide SNP genotypes for about three fifths of the roughly 700 donors and used that subset as a discovery cohort. All discovery cohort repertoires had been generated on a single sequencing platform. Both class I and class II loci were covered by HLA typing, at four-digit resolution. Typing coverage differed by locus: A, B, C, DRB1 and DQB1 were typed in about 629-640 donors, DQA1 in approximately 520, DPA1 in 600 to 610, and DPB1 in 400 to 490. Because of strong linkage in the cohort, 5 or 6 DR-DQ haplotypes were treated as single units for association and clustering. Among some 400 genotyped donors of the cohort, an average of around 240,000 unique TCR beta nucleotide sequences was sequenced per donor, of which 15% to 20% were non-productive. On the study overall, not on this receptor specifically: HLA typing was unavailable for some donors at each locus, so association tests used only the typed subset. Some IMGT-functional V segments, including TRBV6-2 and TRBV6-3, could not be told apart with the 87-base-pair reads, so those segments were excluded. In vitro tests confirmed that three of the cytomegalovirus-associated TCR beta chains recognize cytomegalovirus antigens. CMV serostatus was the only immune exposure information available for the cohort. A cluster of highly shared sequence variants was judged likely to be a technical artifact of the sequencing pipeline. When HLA alleles, especially DR and DQ, strongly co-occurred, attributing TCR associations to individual alleles was difficult. In a later analysis, HLA-associated TCR beta chains showed more clonal expansion and lower generation probabilities than non-associated chains that were equally common. In an earlier analysis of about 550 of the donors, most TCR beta V segments were observed in productive rearrangements about 90% or about 30% of the time, broadly matching IMGT annotations. According to a later analysis, TCR association rates differed among HLA loci, with DRB1 alleles showing the most associated TCRs and HLA-C alleles showing the fewest. The authors suggested that the approach could potentially be extended to other disease states and immunological phenotypes. A later analysis reported that several top co-occurrence clusters appeared linked to parvovirus B19, influenza, CMV and Epstein-Barr virus. An association between a missense DCLRE1C variant and V-gene and J-gene trimming of TCR beta chains was found in a later genetic analysis and replicated in an independent cohort. The classifier was reported to diagnose cytomegalovirus status with high specificity and sensitivity in both the original and validation cohorts. Compared with the roughly 720-donor mean, donors in an Asian-associated ancestry cluster had fewer N-insertions in productive TCRs, according to a later genetic analysis. Sequencing depth was assumed to be roughly uniform across donors in the presence/absence analyses, though that assumption may not hold. A further reported finding was that TCR beta sequences accurately predicted the HLA-A and HLA-B alleles for most subjects in the first cohort. Specific HLA alleles were associated with 16,951 TCR beta sequences at a false discovery rate of 0.05 in a later analysis. Across donors, most TCR sequences were observed very rarely, whereas some public TCRs were present in many individuals. Correlated functional status among segregating V segments might be attributable to linkage disequilibrium, but an unknown experimental factor could not be ruled out. The study gave a list of 150 to 200 TCR beta chains associated with cytomegalovirus. In this cohort, only TCR beta chains were sequenced, and detectable features were limited by the absence of alpha or paired-chain data. A later analysis found that most CMV-associated TCR beta chains appeared HLA-restricted, with HLA associations seemingly driven largely by CMV exposure. Because counts were too low, more than 15 rarely observed V segments, including chromosome 9 orphons, were excluded from the earlier analysis of a few hundred of the donors.

The cohort comprised several hundred healthy bone marrow donors. At the time of sampling, every cohort member was nominally healthy, though immune exposures that went unrecorded were likely present. The donor was CMV seronegative and belonged to the group of 352 seronegative cohort members. A peripheral blood sample was collected from each donor, and TCR beta sequencing was performed on peripheral blood mononuclear cells. Genomic DNA extraction from the blood cell samples was performed with the Qiagen DNeasy Blood Extraction Kit. The cysteine opens and the phenylalanine closes a CDR3 of 15 amino acids. Only CDR3 DNA is held: 45 bases, read in frame from base 1. V and J are trimmed by 6 bases and 2 bases, and the gene matches miss 5 bases of the junction. CDR1 and CDR2 were assigned from the germline V gene as MNHNS and SASEGT.

This chain is built from TRBV6-1 and TRBJ2-2; 8 bases in between match TRBD1. The sequenced sample was PBMCs. The sequence derives from a woman under 40 in good health and CMV-seronegative. The CDR3 loop reads CASRPGQGNTGELFF. The DNA sequence is TGTGCCAGCAGGCCCGGACAGGGTAACACCGGGGAGCTGTTTTTT.